Below are 26 T cell receptor beta chains sequenced from a single sample in a study of shared clonotypes between healthy human individuals. Measured with immunoSEQ multiplex PCR; TCRdb has only the in-frame clones, and not every one. The sample includes about 2.3 million clones, over 90% of them seen just once. The sample consisted of naive CD4+ T cells from PBMCs. Described subset: CD45RA+ positively selected. The receptors were gathered from a man aged 18 to 29 in good health. Some clones in this sample may be carry-over from other donors' samples.

The chain couples TRBV14 to TRBJ2-1; weak D call: TRBD2 (6 bases). Germline lookup yields CDR1 SGHDN and CDR2 FVKESK. The V gene lost 4 bases and the J gene lost 8 bases, with 18 bases spanning the gap. The CDR3 length is 15 residues. CDR3 sequence reads: CASSPGLLVGHEQFF. CDR3 nucleotide sequence: TGTGCCAGCAGCCCGGGACTTTTAGTCGGGCATGAGCAGTTCTTC.

The rearrangement links TRBV5-1 to TRBJ2-2; 9 positions agree with TRBD1. The V gene's germline CDR1 is SGHRS and CDR2 YFSETQ. This CDR3 spans 16 amino acids. Trimming at V came to 7 bases and at J to 1 base, leaving 8 bases not matched to a gene. CDR3 DNA sequence: TGCGCCAGCCACGCGACGGGACAGGGGAACACCGGGGAGCTGTTTTTT. Translation: CASHATGQGNTGELFF.

About this clone itself: The same CDR3 is also encoded by other DNA sequences in this sample. The rearrangement joins TRBV9 to TRBJ2-7, with no clear D. CDR1 is SGDLS and CDR2 is YYNGEE in the germline V gene. The V gene lost 0 bases and the J gene lost 0 bases, with 7 bases spanning the gap. The CDR3 loop spans 14 amino acids. The CDR3 sequence: CASSVGKGSYEQYF. CDR3 bases: TGTGCCAGCAGCGTAGGGAAGGGCTCCTACGAGCAGTACTTC.

V is TRBV19 and J is TRBJ2-2; 8 bases fit TRBD1. Germline V gene sequence: CDR1 LNHDA, CDR2 SQIVND (reference sequence). CDR3 size: 15 residues. The J segment lost 5 bases and the V segment lost 4 bases, leaving 6 bases of the junction unmatched. CDR3 coding DNA: TGTGCCAGTAGTACCCTCGGACAGGGAACCGGGGAGCTGTTTTTT. Its protein product is CASSTLGQGTGELFF.

This rearrangement joins TRBV5-1 to TRBJ1-1; D possibly corresponds to TRBD1 (6 bases). Germline CDR1 and CDR2: SGHRS and YFSETQ. The CDR3 loop spans 15 amino acids. Trimming removed 4 bases from V and 2 bases from J, with 15 bases in between. This CDR3 reads CASSGTGNANTEAFF. CDR3 nucleotide sequence: TGCGCCAGCAGCGGAACAGGGAATGCTAACACTGAAGCTTTCTTT.

As for this clone: The sample holds other DNA sequences that translate to the same CDR3. The chain has TRBV9 and TRBJ1-2, with TRBD1 as a possible D gene (5 bases). Trimming removed 0 bases at V and 8 bases at J, with 5 bases between. The CDR3 loop spans 11 amino acids. Germline V gene sequence: CDR1 SGDLS, CDR2 YYNGEE. As DNA, the CDR3 is TGTGCCAGCAGCGTAGGGGACGGCTACACCTTC. Translating gives CASSVGDGYTF.

This chain joins TRBV19 and TRBJ2-2, with 7 bases that match TRBD1. This CDR3 spans 15 amino acids. Losses at the gene ends were 4 bases for V and 3 bases for J; bases not matched to a gene: 5. Per germline, CDR1 LNHDA and CDR2 SQIVND (reference sequence). For the CDR3, the DNA is TGTGCCAGTAGTAAGGGGGCGAGGGACACCGGGGAGCTGTTTTTT. It encodes CASSKGARDTGELFF.

The chain links TRBV29-1 to TRBJ2-3, with D possibly being TRBD2 (5 bases). The ends were cut back, 7 bases at V and 2 bases at J, with 13 bases in the middle. The CDR3 runs 13 residues. Germline V CDR1 and CDR2: SQVTM, ANQGSEA. CDR3 coding DNA: TGCAGCGCTCGGACTCTTCCCACAGATACGCAGTATTTT. Translated, it gives CSARTLPTDTQYF.

A remark on this clone: This may arise from a read error, as a much more abundant clone is one base away. At the DNA level, this CDR3 is encoded by other sequences in the same sample as well. The chain is built from TRBV5-4 and TRBJ2-3; no firm D call. CDR1 is SGHNT and CDR2 is YYREEE in the germline V gene (reference sequence). This CDR3 is built from 12 residues. V lost 7 bases and J 0 bases, leaving 6 bases between the germline ends. CDR3 sequence (DNA): TGTGCCAGCTCCCCTAGCACAGATACGCAGTATTTT. It translates to CASSPSTDTQYF.

This sequence joins TRBV5-4 and TRBJ2-1, with TRBD1 matching 9 bases. V shed 7 bases, J shed 5 bases, and the junction held 7 bases outside the gene matches. Looked up from germline, CDR1 is SGHNT and CDR2 is YYREEE (reference sequence). This CDR3 is built from 14 residues. CDR3 DNA: TGTGCCAGCTTCCGGACAGGGGAGGACAATGAGCAGTTCTTC. Protein sequence: CASFRTGEDNEQFF.

This clone was recorded only once. The J gene is TRBJ2-7, the V gene TRBV7-3; D is possibly TRBD1 (5 bases). V shed 2 bases and J shed 0 bases, with 8 bases lying between them. The CDR3 has 14 residues. Germline values: CDR1 SGHTA, CDR2 FQGTGA. CDR3 region: CASSLFQGSYEQYF. Written as DNA, the CDR3 is TGTGCCAGCAGCTTATTTCAGGGCTCCTACGAGCAGTACTTC. The full variable domain, its missing parts supplied by reference TRBV7-3 and TRBJ2-7, is GAGVSQTPSNKVTEKGKYVELRCDPISGHTALYWYRQSLGQGPEFLIYFQGTGAADDSGLPNDRFFAVRPEGSVSTLKIQRTERGDSAVYLCASSLFQGSYEQYFGPGTRLTVT.

CDR3 nucleotide sequence: TGTGCCAGTCGGGACAGGAGCACAGATACGCAGTATTTT. Translating it yields CASRDRSTDTQYF. This chain connects TRBV27 to TRBJ2-3; 8 positions match TRBD1. Germline lookup yields CDR1 MNHEY and CDR2 SMNVEV (reference sequence). This CDR3 contains 13 residues. V lost 9 bases, J lost 0 bases, and 2 bases stayed unmatched.

As regards this clone: Within the sample, other DNA sequences also encode this same CDR3. The CDR3 here is CASSLQGVYGYTF. The CDR3, as DNA: TGTGCCAGTAGTCTCCAGGGAGTCTATGGCTACACCTTC. J is TRBJ1-2 and V is TRBV19; D perhaps matches TRBD1 (5 bases). The CDR3 consists of 13 residues. V lost 5 bases, J lost 4 bases, and 11 bases lay in between. The germline V gene encodes CDR1 LNHDA and CDR2 SQIVND (reference sequence).

V is TRBV5-5 and J is TRBJ2-3, with a possible D match to TRBD1 (5 bases). The length of the CDR3 is 14 residues. V lost 1 base to trimming and J lost 6 bases, with 12 bases between them. Germline assignment: CDR1 SGHKS and CDR2 YYEKEE (reference sequence). The CDR3 DNA is TGTGCCAGCAGCTTGCAGGGTCCTCGTGATACGCAGTATTTT. It specifies CASSLQGPRDTQYF.

CDR3 sequence reads: CASSSGRGAGTDTQYF. The CDR3 region has the DNA TGCGCCAGCAGCAGCGGCCGGGGGGCAGGAACAGATACGCAGTATTTT. V is TRBV5-1 and J is TRBJ2-3; a possible D gene is TRBD2 (7 bases). Deletions cut 4 bases from V and 3 bases from J, with 18 bases between. Germline V gives CDR1 SGHRS, CDR2 YFSETQ. The CDR3 runs 16 residues.

Remarks on this clone: Other nucleotide sequences in the sample specify the same CDR3. This chain connects TRBV28 to TRBJ1-2; perhaps TRBD1 as D (5 bases). Per the germline V gene, CDR1 is MDHEN and CDR2 is SYDVKM. CDR3 length: 14 residues. Trimming left V 2 bases short and J 0 bases short, with 7 bases between. The CDR3 spells CASSLAGSNYGYTF. CDR3 in DNA: TGTGCCAGCAGTTTAGCAGGGTCTAACTATGGCTACACCTTC.

The chain recombines TRBV18 with TRBJ2-1, with TRBD2 matching over 16 bases. After removal of 3 bases from V and 7 bases from J, the junction contained 3 bases not matched to a gene. This CDR3 is 16 amino acids long. Germline assignment: CDR1 KGHSH and CDR2 LQKENI. For the CDR3, the DNA is TGTGCCAGCTCACCTTCGGGACTAGCGGGAGGGAATGAGCAGTTCTTC. Its protein is CASSPSGLAGGNEQFF.

This clone was observed once. The chain is built from TRBV10-3 and TRBJ2-5; 7 bases map to TRBD2. CDR1 is ENHRY and CDR2 is SYGVKD in the germline V gene. V lost 4 bases to trimming and J lost 5 bases; unmatched junction nucleotides: 4. CDR3 length: 13 residues. CDR3: CAISATTSETQYF. The DNA for the CDR3 is TGTGCCATCAGTGCGACGACTAGCGAGACCCAGTACTTC.

Note on this clone: In the same sample, other DNA sequences code for this CDR3. CDR3 sequence (DNA): TGCGCCAGCAGCTCACAGGGGACGAACACTGAAGCTTTCTTT. This codes for CASSSQGTNTEAFF. The chain joins TRBV5-1 to TRBJ1-1, with TRBD1 matching over 7 bases. J gave up 1 base and V 3 bases, and 3 bases lay outside the gene matches. The CDR3 is 14 amino acids. Per germline, CDR1 SGHRS and CDR2 YFSETQ.

The chain is built from TRBV10-3 and TRBJ1-2; 7 nucleotides match TRBD1. The CDR3 spans 13 residues. The V segment lost 0 bases and the J segment 14 bases; nucleotides outside the gene matches: 9. The germline V gene encodes CDR1 ENHRY and CDR2 SYGVKD. CDR3 sequence reads: CAISESGQWVPTF. The CDR3 DNA follows: TGTGCCATCAGTGAGTCGGGACAGTGGGTCCCTACCTTC.

The rearrangement joins TRBV15 to TRBJ2-7, with unresolved D. CDR3 length equals 13 residues. Germline CDR1 LNHNV, CDR2 YYDKDF (reference sequence). V shed 2 bases and J shed 0 bases, with 5 bases lying between them. CDR3 nucleotide sequence: TGTGCCACCAGCAGAAAGGGCTCCTACGAGCAGTACTTC. Translated: CATSRKGSYEQYF.

The V gene is TRBV7-8, the J gene TRBJ1-1; possibly TRBD1 for D (5 bases). This CDR3 has 15 amino acids. V lost 5 bases to trimming and J lost 3 bases, with 16 bases between them. CDR1 SGHVS and CDR2 FQNEAQ come from the germline V gene. The CDR3 DNA follows: TGTGCCAGCAGCAGAGTGTTGGGGGACTACACTGAAGCTTTCTTT. It is translated as CASSRVLGDYTEAFF.

Details on this clone: Other DNA sequences in this specimen translate into the identical CDR3. The rearrangement joins TRBV10-3 to TRBJ2-7; D perhaps matches TRBD1 (6 bases). With 10 bases removed from V and 5 bases from J, the gap between germline ends came to 12 bases. The germline gives CDR1 ENHRY, CDR2 SYGVKD. This CDR3 has 11 amino acids. CDR3 nucleotides: TGTGCCACCCAGGGGATCGACGAGCAGTACTTC. Amino acids: CATQGIDEQYF.

The chain combines TRBV2 with TRBJ2-7; D possibly uses TRBD1 or TRBD2 (6 bases each). Germline V gene sequence: CDR1 SNHLY, CDR2 FYNNEI. V dropped 0 bases and J dropped 0 bases, with 12 bases sitting between them. This CDR3 region has 16 residues. The CDR3 is CASSEARGGPSYEQYF. The CDR3 nucleotides read TGTGCCAGCAGTGAAGCGCGTGGGGGGCCCTCCTACGAGCAGTACTTC.

This clone came up once. V and J are TRBV10-3 and TRBJ2-1, with D hard to call. Trimming removed 0 bases from V and 5 bases from J, with 8 bases in between. The CDR3 has 14 residues. CDR1 and CDR2 (germline): ENHRY, SYGVKD. CDR3 sequence (DNA): TGTGCCATCAGTGAGTCGGGCCAACACAATGAGCAGTTCTTC. Its protein is CAISESGQHNEQFF.

The gene calls are TRBV5-1 and TRBJ1-3, with D hard to call. Germline-derived CDR1 and CDR2 are SGHRS and YFSETQ. This CDR3 spans 15 amino acids. V shed 1 base and J shed 0 bases, with 8 bases lying between them. In nucleotides, the CDR3 is TGCGCCAGCAGCTTGAATTTTGGCTCTGGAAACACCATATATTTT. This sequence encodes CASSLNFGSGNTIYF.